In this sample, the clone carrying this TCR beta chain turned up many times. Its specificity is unknown. The 5'RACE method, run with constant-segment primers, produced TCR alpha and TCR beta cDNA libraries (carrying sample barcodes and UMIs). TCRdb re-derived calls from the 5' RACE reads in MiXCR, one entry per CDR3 protein. Of roughly 280,000 distinct CDR3 sequences in the sample, 15% to 20% were seen once. Germline V gene sequence: CDR1 SGDLS, CDR2 YYNGEE. Trimming removed 0 bases from V and 1 base from J, with 4 bases in between. CDR3 length: 13 residues. This sample was included in a study of T-cell memory formation after mild COVID-19. Whole-study results and caveats: There was a balanced CD4/CD8 profile in clones contracting day 15 to 85, and later expanders leaned CD4+. Cross-reactive memory seemingly joined, as some responding clones were found in pre-infection memory. Contracting CD4+ clones sat mainly in CM and EM; CD8+ in EMRA.

The genes are TRBV9 and TRBJ1-1; D is ambiguous. The sample comprised PBMCs or a T cell subset sorted from them (not recorded which). This receptor was taken from a man between 18 and 29 years old who had mild COVID-19 (a few samples of this study predate the infection). Cell type and time point are not known. The CDR3 DNA is TGTGCCAGCAGCGTAGAGGAGAACACTGAAGCTTTCTTT. This encodes CASSVEENTEAFF.